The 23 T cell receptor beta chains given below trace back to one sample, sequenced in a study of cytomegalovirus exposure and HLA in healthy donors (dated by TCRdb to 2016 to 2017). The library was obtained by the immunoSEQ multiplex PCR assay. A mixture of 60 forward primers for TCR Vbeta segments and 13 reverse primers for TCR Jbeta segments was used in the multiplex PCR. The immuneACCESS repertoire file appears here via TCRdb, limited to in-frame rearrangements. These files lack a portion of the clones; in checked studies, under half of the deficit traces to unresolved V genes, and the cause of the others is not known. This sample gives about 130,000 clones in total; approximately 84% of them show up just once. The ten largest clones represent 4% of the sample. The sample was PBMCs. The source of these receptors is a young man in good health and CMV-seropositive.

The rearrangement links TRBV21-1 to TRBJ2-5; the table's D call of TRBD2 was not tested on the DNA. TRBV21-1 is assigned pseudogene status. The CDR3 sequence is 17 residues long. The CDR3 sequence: CASSKESWAVGGKTQYF. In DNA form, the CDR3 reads TGTGCCAGCAGCAAAGAGTCGTGGGCAGTGGGAGGCAAGACCCAGTACTTC.

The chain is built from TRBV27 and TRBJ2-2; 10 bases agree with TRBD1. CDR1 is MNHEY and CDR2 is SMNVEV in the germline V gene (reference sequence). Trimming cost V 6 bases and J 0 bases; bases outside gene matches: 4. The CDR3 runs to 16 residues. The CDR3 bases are TGTGCCAGCAGGACAGGGGGCACCTCGAACACCGGGGAGCTGTTTTTT. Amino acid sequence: CASRTGGTSNTGELFF.

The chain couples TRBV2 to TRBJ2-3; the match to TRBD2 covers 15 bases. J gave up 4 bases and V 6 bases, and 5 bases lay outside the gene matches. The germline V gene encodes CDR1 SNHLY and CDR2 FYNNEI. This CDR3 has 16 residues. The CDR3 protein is CASRGTSGGPADTQYF. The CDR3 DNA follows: TGTGCCAGCAGGGGGACTAGCGGGGGGCCCGCAGATACGCAGTATTTT. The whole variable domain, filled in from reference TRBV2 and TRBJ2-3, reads EPEVTQTPSHQVTQMGQEVILRCVPISNHLYFYWYRQILGQKVEFLVSFYNNEISEKSEIFDDQFSVERPDGSNFTLKIRSTKLEDSAMYFCASRGTSGGPADTQYFGPGTRLTVL.

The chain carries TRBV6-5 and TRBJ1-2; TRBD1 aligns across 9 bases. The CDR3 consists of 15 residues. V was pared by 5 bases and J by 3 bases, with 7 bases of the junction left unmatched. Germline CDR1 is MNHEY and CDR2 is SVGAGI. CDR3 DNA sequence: TGTGCCAGCAGTAACACAGGGGGCAGAGACTATGGCTACACCTTC. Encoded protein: CASSNTGGRDYGYTF.

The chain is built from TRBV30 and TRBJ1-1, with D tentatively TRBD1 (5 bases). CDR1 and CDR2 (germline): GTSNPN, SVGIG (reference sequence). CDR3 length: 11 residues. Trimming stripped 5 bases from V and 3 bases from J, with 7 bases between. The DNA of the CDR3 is TGTGCCTGGTTAGGGGACACTGAAGCTTTCTTT. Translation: CAWLGDTEAFF.

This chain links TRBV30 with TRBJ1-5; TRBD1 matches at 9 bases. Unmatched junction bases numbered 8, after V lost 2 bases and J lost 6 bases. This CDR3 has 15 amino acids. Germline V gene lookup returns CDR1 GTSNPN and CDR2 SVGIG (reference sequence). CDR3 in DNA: TGTGCCTGGAGTCCCGGAACAGGGGGCGGTCAGCCCCAGCATTTT. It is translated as CAWSPGTGGGQPQHF.

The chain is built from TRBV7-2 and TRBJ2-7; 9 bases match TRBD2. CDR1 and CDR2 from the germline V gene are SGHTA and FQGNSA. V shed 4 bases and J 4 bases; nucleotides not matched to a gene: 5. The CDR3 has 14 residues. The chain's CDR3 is CASSSASGRYEQYF. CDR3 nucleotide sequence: TGTGCCAGCAGCTCCGCCAGCGGGAGGTACGAGCAGTACTTC.

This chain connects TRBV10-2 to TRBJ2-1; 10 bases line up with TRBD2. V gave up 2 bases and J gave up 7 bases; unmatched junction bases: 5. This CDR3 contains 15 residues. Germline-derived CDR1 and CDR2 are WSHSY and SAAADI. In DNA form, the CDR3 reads TGCGCCAGCAGTGAGACTAGCGGGATCTCGAATGAGCAGTTCTTC. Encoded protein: CASSETSGISNEQFF.

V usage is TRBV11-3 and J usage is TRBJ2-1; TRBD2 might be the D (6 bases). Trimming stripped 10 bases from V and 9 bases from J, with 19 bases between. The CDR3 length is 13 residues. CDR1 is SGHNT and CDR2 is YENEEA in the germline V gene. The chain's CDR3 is CAIGTAKPAEQFF. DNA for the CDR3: TGTGCCATCGGGACTGCCAAACCTGCTGAGCAGTTCTTC.

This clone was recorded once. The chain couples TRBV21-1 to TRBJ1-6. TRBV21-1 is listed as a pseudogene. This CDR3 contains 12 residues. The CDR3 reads CASSKDGEPLHF. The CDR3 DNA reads TGTGCCAGCAGCAAAGACGGAGAACCCCTCCACTTT.

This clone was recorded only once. CDR3 loop: CASTNQGSSYEQYF. The CDR3, as DNA: TGTGCCAGCACCAACCAGGGGAGCTCCTACGAGCAGTACTTC. The chain links TRBV2 to TRBJ2-7; a weak D match, TRBD1 (6 bases). Germline V gives CDR1 SNHLY, CDR2 FYNNEI. Trimming took off 7 bases at V and 0 bases at J, with 13 bases between the two ends. The CDR3 sequence is 14 residues long.

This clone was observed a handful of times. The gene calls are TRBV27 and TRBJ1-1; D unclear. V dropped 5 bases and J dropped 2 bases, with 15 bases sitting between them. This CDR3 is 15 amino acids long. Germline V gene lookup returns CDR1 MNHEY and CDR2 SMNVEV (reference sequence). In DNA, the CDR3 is TGTGCCAGCAGTCAACGCGGGATTGCAAACACTGAAGCTTTCTTT. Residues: CASSQRGIANTEAFF.

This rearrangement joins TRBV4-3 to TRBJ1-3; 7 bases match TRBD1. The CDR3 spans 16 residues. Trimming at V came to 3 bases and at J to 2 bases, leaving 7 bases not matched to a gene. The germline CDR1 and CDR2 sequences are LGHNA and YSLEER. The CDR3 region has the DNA TGCGCCAGCAGCCACGGAGACAGGGTAACTGGAAACACCATATATTTT. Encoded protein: CASSHGDRVTGNTIYF.

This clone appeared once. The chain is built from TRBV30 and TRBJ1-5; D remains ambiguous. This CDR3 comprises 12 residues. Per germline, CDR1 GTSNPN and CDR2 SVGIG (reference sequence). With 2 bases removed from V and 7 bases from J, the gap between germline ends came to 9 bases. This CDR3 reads CAWSPVNQPQHF. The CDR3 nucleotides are TGTGCCTGGAGTCCGGTGAACCAGCCCCAGCATTTT.

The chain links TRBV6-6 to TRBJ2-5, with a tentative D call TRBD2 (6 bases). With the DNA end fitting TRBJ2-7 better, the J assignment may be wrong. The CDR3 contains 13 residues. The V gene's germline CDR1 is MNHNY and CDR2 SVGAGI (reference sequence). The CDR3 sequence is CASSKDGGYEQYF. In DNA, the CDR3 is TGTGCCAGCAGTAAGGACGGAGGGTACGAGCAGTACTTC.

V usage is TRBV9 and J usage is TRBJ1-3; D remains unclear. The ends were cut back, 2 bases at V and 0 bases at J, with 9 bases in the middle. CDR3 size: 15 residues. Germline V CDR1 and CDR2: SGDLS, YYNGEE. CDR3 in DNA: TGTGCCAGCAGCGTTCTTATAGACTCTGGAAACACCATATATTTT. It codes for CASSVLIDSGNTIYF.

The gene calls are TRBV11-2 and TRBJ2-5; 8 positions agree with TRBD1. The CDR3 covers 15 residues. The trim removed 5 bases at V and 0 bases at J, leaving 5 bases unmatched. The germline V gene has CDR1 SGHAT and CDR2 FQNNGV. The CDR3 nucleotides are TGTGCCAGCAGCGTACAGGGGGGATACCAAGAGACCCAGTACTTC. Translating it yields CASSVQGGYQETQYF. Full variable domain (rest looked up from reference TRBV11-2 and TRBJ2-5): EAGVAQSPRYKIIEKRQSVAFWCNPISGHATLYWYQQILGQGPKLLIQFQNNGVVDDSQLPKDRFSAERLKGVDSTLKIQPAKLEDSAVYLCASSVQGGYQETQYFGPGTRLLVL.

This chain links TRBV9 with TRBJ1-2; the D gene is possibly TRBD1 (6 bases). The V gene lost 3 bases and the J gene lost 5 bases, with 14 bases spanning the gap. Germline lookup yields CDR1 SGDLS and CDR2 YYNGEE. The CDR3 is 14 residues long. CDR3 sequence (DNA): TGTGCCAGCAGCGCGGTACAGGGTCCATATGGCTACACCTTC. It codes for CASSAVQGPYGYTF.

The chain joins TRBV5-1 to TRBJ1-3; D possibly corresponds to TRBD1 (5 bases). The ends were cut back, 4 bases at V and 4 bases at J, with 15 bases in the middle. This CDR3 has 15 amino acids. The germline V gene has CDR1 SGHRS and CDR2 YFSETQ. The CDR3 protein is CASSTKGAPGNTIYF. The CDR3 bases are TGCGCCAGCAGCACTAAAGGGGCACCGGGAAACACCATATATTTT.

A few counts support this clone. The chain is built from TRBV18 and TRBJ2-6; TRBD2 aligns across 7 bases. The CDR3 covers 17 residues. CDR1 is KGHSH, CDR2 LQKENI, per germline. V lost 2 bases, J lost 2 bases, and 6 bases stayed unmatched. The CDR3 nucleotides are TGTGCCAGCTCACCAGAAAGGGGAGGGGCTGGGGCCAACGTCCTGACTTTC. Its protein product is CASSPERGGAGANVLTF.

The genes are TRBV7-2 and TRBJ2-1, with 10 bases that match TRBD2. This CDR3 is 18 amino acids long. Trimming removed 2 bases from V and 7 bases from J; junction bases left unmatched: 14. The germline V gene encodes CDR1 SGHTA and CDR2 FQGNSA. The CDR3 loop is CASSLNLISPSGGNEQFF. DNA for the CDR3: TGTGCCAGCAGCTTAAATCTAATCTCGCCTAGCGGGGGAAATGAGCAGTTCTTC.

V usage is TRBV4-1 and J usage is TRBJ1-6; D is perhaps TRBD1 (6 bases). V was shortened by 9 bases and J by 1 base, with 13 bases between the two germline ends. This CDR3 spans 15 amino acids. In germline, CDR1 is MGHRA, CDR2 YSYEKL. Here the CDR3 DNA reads TGCGCCAGTAGGACAGAGGAGTCCTATAATTCACCCCTCCACTTT. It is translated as CASRTEESYNSPLHF.

The CDR3 DNA reads as TGTGCCAGCAGCTTTGAGGGACAGGGAACAGATACGCAGTATTTT. It encodes CASSFEGQGTDTQYF. The J gene is TRBJ2-3, the V gene TRBV5-8, with 9 bases fitting TRBD1. Unmatched junction bases numbered 4, after V lost 2 bases and J lost 3 bases. The germline V gene has CDR1 SGHTS and CDR2 YDEGEE. The CDR3 contains 15 residues.